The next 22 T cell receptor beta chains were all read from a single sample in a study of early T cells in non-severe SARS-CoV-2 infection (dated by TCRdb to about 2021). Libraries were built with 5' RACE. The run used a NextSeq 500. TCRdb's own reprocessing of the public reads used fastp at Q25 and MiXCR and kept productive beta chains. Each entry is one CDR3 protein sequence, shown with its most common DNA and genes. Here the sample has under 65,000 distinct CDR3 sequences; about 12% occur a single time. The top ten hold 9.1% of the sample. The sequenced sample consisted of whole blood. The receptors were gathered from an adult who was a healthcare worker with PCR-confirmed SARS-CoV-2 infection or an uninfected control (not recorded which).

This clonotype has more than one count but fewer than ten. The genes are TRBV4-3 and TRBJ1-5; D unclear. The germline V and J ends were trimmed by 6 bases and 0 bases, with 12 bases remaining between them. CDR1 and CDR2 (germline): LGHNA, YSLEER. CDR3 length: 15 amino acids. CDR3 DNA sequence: TGCGCCAGCAGTCCCGACACGGGTAGCAATCAGCCCCAGCATTTT. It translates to CASSPDTGSNQPQHF.

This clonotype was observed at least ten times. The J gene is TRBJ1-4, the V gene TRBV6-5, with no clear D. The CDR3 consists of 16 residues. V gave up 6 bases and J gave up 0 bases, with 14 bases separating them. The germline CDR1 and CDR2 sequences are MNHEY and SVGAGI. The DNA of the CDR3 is TGTGCCAGCAGCCTAAACCGGGGAGCAACTAATGAAAAACTGTTTTTT. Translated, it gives CASSLNRGATNEKLFF.

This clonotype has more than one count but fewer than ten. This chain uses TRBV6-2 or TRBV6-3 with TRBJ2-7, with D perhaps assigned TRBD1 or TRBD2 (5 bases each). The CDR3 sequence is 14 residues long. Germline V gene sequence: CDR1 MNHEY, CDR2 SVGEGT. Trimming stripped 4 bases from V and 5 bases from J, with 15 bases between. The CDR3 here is CASSSPGRQNEQYF. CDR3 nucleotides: TGTGCCAGCAGTTCCCCGGGACGCCAAAACGAGCAGTACTTC.

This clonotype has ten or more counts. The CDR3, as DNA: TGTGCCAGCAGCTGGACCGGGACAACTGGAAACACCATATATTTT. Residues: CASSWTGTTGNTIYF. The J gene is TRBJ1-3, the V gene TRBV7-2; possible D gene TRBD1, 6 bases. The CDR3 is 15 amino acids. V lost 4 bases to trimming and J lost 2 bases, with 12 bases between them. The germline V gene has CDR1 SGHTA and CDR2 FQGNSA.

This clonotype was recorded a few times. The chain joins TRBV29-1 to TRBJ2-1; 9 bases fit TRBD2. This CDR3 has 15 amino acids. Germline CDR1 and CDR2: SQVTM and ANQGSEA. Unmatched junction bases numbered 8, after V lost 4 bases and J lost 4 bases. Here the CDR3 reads CSVGNLAGIYNEQFF. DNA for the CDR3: TGCAGCGTTGGAAATCTAGCGGGAATTTACAATGAGCAGTTCTTC.

CDR3 region: CASEGSSTDTQYF. The CDR3 bases are TGTGCTTCCGAAGGGTCTAGCACAGATACGCAGTATTTT. The chain joins TRBV10-3 to TRBJ2-3; D not certain. Germline lookup yields CDR1 ENHRY and CDR2 SYGVKD. The CDR3 is made up of 13 amino acids.

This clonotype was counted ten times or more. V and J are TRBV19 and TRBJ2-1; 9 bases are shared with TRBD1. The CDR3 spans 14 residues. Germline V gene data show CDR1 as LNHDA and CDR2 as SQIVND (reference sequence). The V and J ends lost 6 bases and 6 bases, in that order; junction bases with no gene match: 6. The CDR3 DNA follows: TGTGCCAGTAGAAGGGACAGGGTGAGCAATGAGCAGTTCTTC. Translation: CASRRDRVSNEQFF. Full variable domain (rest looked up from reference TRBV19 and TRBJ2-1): DGGITQSPKYLFRKEGQNVTLSCEQNLNHDAMYWYRQDPGQGLRLIYYSQIVNDFQKGDIAEGYSVSREKKESFPLTVTSAQKNPTAFYLCASRRDRVSNEQFFGPGTRLTVL.

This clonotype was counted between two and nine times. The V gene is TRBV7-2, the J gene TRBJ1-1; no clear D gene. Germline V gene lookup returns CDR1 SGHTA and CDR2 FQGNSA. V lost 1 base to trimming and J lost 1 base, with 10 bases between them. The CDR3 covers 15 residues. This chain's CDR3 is CASSLGGPKNTEAFF. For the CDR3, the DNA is TGTGCCAGCAGCTTAGGTGGACCTAAGAACACTGAAGCTTTCTTT.

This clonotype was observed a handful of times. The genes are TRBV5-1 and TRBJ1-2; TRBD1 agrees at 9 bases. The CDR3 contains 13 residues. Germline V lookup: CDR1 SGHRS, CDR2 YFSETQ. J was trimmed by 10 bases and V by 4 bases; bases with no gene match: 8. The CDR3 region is CASSQWTGDDYTF. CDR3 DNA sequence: TGCGCCAGCAGCCAATGGACAGGGGATGACTACACCTTC. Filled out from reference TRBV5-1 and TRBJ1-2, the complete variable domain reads KAGVTQTPRYLIKTRGQQVTLSCSPISGHRSVSWYQQTPGQGLQFLFEYFSETQRNKGNFPGRFSGRQFSNSRSEMNVSTLELGDSALYLCASSQWTGDDYTFGSGTRLTVV.

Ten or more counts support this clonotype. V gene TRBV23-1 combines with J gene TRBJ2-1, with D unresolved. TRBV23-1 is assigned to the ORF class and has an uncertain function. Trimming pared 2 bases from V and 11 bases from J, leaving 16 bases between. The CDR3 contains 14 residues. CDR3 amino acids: CASSQTLGPGQQFF. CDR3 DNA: TGCGCCAGCAGTCAAACCCTCGGTCCGGGCCAGCAGTTCTTC.

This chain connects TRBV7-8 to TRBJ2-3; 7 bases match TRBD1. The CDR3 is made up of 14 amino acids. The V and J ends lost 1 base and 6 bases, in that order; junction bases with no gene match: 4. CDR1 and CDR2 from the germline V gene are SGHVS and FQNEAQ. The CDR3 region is CASSLGRGPDTQYF. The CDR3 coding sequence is TGTGCCAGCAGCTTAGGAAGGGGGCCGGATACGCAGTATTTT.

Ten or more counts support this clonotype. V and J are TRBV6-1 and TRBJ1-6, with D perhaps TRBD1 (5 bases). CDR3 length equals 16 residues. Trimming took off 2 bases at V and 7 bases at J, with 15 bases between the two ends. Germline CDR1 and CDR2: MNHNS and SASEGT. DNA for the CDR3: TGTGCCAGCAGTGAACACCTCACTTGGACAAATTCACCCCTCCACTTT. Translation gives CASSEHLTWTNSPLHF.

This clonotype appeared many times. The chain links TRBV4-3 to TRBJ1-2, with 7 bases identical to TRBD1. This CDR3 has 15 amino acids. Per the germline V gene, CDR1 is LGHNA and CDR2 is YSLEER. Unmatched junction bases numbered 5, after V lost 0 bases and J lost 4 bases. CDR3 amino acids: CASSQDSRGSYGYTF. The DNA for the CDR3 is TGCGCCAGCAGCCAAGATAGCAGGGGGAGCTATGGCTACACCTTC.

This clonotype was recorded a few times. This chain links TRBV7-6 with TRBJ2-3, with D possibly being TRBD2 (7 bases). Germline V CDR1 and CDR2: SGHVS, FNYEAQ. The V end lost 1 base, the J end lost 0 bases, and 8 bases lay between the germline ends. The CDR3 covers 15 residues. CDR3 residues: CASSLEGGSTDTQYF. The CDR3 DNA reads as TGTGCCAGCAGCTTAGAGGGGGGGAGCACAGATACGCAGTATTTT.

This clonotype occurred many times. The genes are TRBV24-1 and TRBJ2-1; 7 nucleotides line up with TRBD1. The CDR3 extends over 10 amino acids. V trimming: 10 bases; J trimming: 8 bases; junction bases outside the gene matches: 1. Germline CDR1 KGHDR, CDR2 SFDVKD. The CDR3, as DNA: TGTGCCACAGGGGGCCATGAGCAGTTCTTC. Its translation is CATGGHEQFF.

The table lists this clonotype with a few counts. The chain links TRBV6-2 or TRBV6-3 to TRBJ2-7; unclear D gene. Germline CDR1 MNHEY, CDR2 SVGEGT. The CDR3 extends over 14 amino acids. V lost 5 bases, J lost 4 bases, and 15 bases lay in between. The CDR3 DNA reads TGTGCCAGCAGTCTGGGCAGAGATGATTACGAGCAGTACTTC. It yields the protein CASSLGRDDYEQYF.

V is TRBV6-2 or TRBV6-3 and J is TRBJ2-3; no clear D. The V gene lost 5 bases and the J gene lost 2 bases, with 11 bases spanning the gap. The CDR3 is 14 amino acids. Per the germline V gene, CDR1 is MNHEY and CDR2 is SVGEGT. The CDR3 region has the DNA TGTGCCAGCAGTCTTCTTGTCTACACAGATACGCAGTATTTT. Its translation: CASSLLVYTDTQYF.

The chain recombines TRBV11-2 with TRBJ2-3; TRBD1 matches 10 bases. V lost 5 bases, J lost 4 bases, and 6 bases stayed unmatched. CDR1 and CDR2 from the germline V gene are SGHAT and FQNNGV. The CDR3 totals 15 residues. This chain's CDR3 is CASSAGTGAADTQYF. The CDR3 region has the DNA TGTGCCAGCAGCGCGGGGACAGGGGCCGCAGATACGCAGTATTTT.

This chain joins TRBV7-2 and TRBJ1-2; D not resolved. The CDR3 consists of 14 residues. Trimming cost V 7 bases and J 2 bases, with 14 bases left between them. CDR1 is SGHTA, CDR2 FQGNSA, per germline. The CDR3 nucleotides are TGTGCCAGCAACCCGCCGGGGAGCAACTATGGCTACACCTTC. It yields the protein CASNPPGSNYGYTF.

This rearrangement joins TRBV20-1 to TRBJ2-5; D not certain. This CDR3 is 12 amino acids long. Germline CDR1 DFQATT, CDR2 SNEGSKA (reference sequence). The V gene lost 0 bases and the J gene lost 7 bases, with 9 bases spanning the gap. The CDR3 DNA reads TGCAGTGCTAGAGATGATCCCGGGACCCAGTACTTC. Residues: CSARDDPGTQYF.

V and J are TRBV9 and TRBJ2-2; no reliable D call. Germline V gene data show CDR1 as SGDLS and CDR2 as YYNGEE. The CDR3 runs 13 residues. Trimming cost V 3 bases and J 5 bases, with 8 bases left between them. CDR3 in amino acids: CASSATETGELFF. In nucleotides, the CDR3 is TGTGCCAGCAGCGCAACAGAGACCGGGGAGCTGTTTTTT.

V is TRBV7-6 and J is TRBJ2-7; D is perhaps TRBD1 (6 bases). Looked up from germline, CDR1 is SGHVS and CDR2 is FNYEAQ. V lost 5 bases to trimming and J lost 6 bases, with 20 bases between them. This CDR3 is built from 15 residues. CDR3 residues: CASSETPHQGREQYF. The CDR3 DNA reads TGTGCCAGCAGCGAAACCCCACATCAGGGGCGCGAGCAGTACTTC.